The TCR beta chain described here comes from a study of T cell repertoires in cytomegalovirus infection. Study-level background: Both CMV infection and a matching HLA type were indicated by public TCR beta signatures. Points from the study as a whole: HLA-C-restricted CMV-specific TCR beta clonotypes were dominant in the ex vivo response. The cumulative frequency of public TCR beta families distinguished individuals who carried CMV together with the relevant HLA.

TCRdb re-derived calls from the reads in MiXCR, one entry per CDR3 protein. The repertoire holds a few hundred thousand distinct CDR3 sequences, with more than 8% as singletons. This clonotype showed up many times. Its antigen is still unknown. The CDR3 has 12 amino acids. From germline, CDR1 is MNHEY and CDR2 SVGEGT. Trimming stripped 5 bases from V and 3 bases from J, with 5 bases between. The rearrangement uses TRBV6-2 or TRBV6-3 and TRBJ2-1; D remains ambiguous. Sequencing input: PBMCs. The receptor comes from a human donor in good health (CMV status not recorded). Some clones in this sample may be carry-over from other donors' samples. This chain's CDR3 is CASSGFYNEQFF. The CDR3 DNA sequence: TGTGCCAGCAGTGGGTTCTACAATGAGCAGTTCTTC.